One and the same sample provided the 22 T cell receptor beta chains below, sequenced in a study of read filtering for tumor transcriptome and immune sequencing. The library was built from 400 to 500 ng RNA with molecular barcoded adaptors for alpha/delta and beta/gamma chains. TCRdb fed the reads into MiXCR, producing one record per CDR3 protein. The sample shows some 130,000 distinct CDR3 sequences, approximately 12% of them seen only once. The sequencing input was a population of CD138-negative cells sorted from bone marrow. All receptors derive from a donor aged 40 or over with multiple myeloma.

The J gene is TRBJ1-3, the V gene TRBV7-2; possibly TRBD1 for D (5 bases). Germline values: CDR1 SGHTA, CDR2 FQGNSA. This CDR3 has 15 amino acids. The V and J ends lost 5 bases and 0 bases respectively, with 11 bases between them. CDR3 in amino acids: CASSPDRPSGNTIYF. In DNA, the CDR3 is TGTGCCAGCAGCCCTGACAGACCCTCTGGAAACACCATATATTTT.

This clonotype has ten or more counts. This rearrangement joins TRBV20-1 to TRBJ2-3; D remains unclear. V lost 4 bases, J lost 2 bases, and 4 bases lay in between. Germline V CDR1 and CDR2: DFQATT, SNEGSKA (reference sequence). The CDR3 is made up of 11 amino acids. The CDR3 DNA reads as TGCAGTGCTACCTACACAGATACGCAGTATTTT. Its translation is CSATYTDTQYF.

This clonotype was counted many times. The chain has TRBV19 and TRBJ2-1, with D tentatively TRBD1 (6 bases). CDR3 length: 13 residues. V was cut by 4 bases and J by 5 bases, with 9 bases left in between. CDR1 LNHDA and CDR2 SQIVND come from the germline V gene (reference sequence). CDR3 residues: CASSTGANNEQFF. In nucleotides, the CDR3 is TGTGCCAGTAGTACAGGGGCAAACAATGAGCAGTTCTTC.

This clonotype was counted ten times or more. The chain couples TRBV4-1 to TRBJ2-4, with TRBD2 matching 7 bases. This CDR3 comprises 17 residues. CDR1 is MGHRA, CDR2 YSYEKL, per germline. The V segment lost 0 bases and the J segment 0 bases; nucleotides outside the gene matches: 5. CDR3 coding DNA: TGCGCCAGCAGCCAAGATGGGGGGGGACTAGCCAAAAACATTCAGTACTTC. Translating gives CASSQDGGGLAKNIQYF.

The sample holds many counts of this clonotype. V is TRBV5-1 and J is TRBJ1-1, with 9 bases matching TRBD1. Per the germline V gene, CDR1 is SGHRS and CDR2 is YFSETQ. V lost 4 bases to trimming and J lost 1 base; unmatched junction nucleotides: 8. The CDR3 covers 16 residues. The CDR3 DNA sequence: TGCGCCAGCAGCCAGAGACAGGGGGGGAGGAACACTGAAGCTTTCTTT. This codes for CASSQRQGGRNTEAFF.

In this sample, this clonotype turned up many times. This chain uses TRBV10-3 with TRBJ1-1, with D possibly matching TRBD1 (5 bases). The CDR3 has 12 amino acids. Germline-derived CDR1 and CDR2 are ENHRY and SYGVKD. V lost 6 bases and J lost 3, with 8 bases in between. The CDR3 reads CAIRRGDTEAFF. The CDR3 DNA reads as TGTGCCATCAGGAGAGGGGACACTGAAGCTTTCTTT.

This clonotype came up many times. V gene TRBV11-3 combines with J gene TRBJ1-1; 7 bases line up with TRBD1. Germline lookup yields CDR1 SGHNT and CDR2 YENEEA. The CDR3 has 12 residues. Trimming took 5 bases from V and 7 from J; bases not matched to a gene: 4. CDR3 residues: CASSLGDSEAFF. The CDR3 DNA follows: TGTGCCAGCAGCCTAGGGGACAGTGAAGCTTTCTTT.

The sample holds a few counts of this clonotype. Since a much larger clone is just one base distant, this may be a read error. The chain carries TRBV28 and TRBJ2-7; 8 bases match TRBD2. The CDR3 runs to 14 residues. Germline CDR1 is MDHEN and CDR2 is SYDVKM. J gave up 2 bases and V 5 bases, and 5 bases lay outside the gene matches. CDR3 protein: CASSPSGGTYEQYF. The CDR3 nucleotides read TGTGCCAGCAGTCCCAGCGGGGGCACCTACGAGCAGTACTTC.

This clonotype was counted ten times or more. This rearrangement joins TRBV11-2 to TRBJ2-1; 10 nucleotides line up with TRBD1. This CDR3 contains 16 residues. In germline, CDR1 is SGHAT, CDR2 FQNNGV. After removal of 1 base from V and 5 bases from J, the junction contained 5 bases not matched to a gene. Here the CDR3 DNA reads TGTGCCAGCAGCTTAGGGGGACAGGGGCGTAACAATGAGCAGTTCTTC. Its protein product is CASSLGGQGRNNEQFF.

This clonotype was detected ten times or more. The CDR3 is CASSQGGGYGYTF. In DNA, the CDR3 is TGTGCCAGCAGCCAAGGCGGGGGCTATGGCTACACCTTC. This rearrangement joins TRBV12-3 or TRBV12-4 to TRBJ1-2, with D tentatively TRBD1 (5 bases). The CDR3 consists of 13 residues. V dropped 6 bases and J dropped 4 bases, with 12 bases sitting between them.

The sample holds many counts of this clonotype. The CDR3 here is CASSIDHASLSSYNEQFF. Here the CDR3 DNA reads TGTGCCAGTAGTATAGATCACGCATCATTGAGCTCCTACAATGAGCAGTTCTTC. V is TRBV19 and J is TRBJ2-1; D is unclear. Germline V gene data show CDR1 as LNHDA and CDR2 as SQIVND (reference sequence). V was trimmed by 0 bases and J by 0 bases, leaving 15 bases between them. There are 18 residues in the CDR3.

This clonotype was recorded at least ten times. One end of the junction is discordant with germline, which a read error may explain. The chain joins TRBV5-1 to TRBJ2-1; no firm D call. The CDR3 covers 11 residues. Germline V gene sequence: CDR1 SGHRS, CDR2 YFSETQ. Written as DNA, the CDR3 is TGCGCCAGCAGCTTGGGTAGCCTTATTAACTTC. This encodes CASSLGSLINF. Full variable domain (missing parts from reference TRBV5-1 and TRBJ2-1): KAGVTQTPRYLIKTRGQQVTLSCSPISGHRSVSWYQQTPGQGLQFLFEYFSETQRNKGNFPGRFSGRQFSNSRSEMNVSTLELGDSALYLCASSLGSLINFGPGTRLTVL.

This clonotype was counted many times. The chain employs TRBV7-3 and TRBJ2-1; 8 bases line up with TRBD2. J was trimmed by 7 bases and V by 5 bases; bases with no gene match: 10. The CDR3 covers 15 residues. CDR1 and CDR2 (germline): SGHTA, FQGTGA. The chain's CDR3 is CASSPERAGENEQFF. Written as DNA, the CDR3 is TGTGCCAGCAGCCCCGAGCGAGCGGGGGAGAATGAGCAGTTCTTC.

Of note for this clonotype: This sequence may be a read error, since a much larger clone differs from it by one base. CDR3 residues: CATSGTPGLTNTGEPFF. The CDR3 DNA sequence: TGTGCCACCAGTGGGACCCCAGGGTTAACGAACACCGGGGAGCCGTTTTTT. This chain connects TRBV24-1 to TRBJ2-2; D tentatively fits TRBD1 or TRBD2 (5 bases each). There are 17 residues in the CDR3. Germline V CDR1 and CDR2: KGHDR, SFDVKD.

This clonotype was seen a few times. A much more abundant neighbour one base away suggests this may be a read error. Lacking the conserved final phenylalanine or tryptophan, this CDR3 likely reflects a read error. This chain uses TRBV11-2 with TRBJ2-7; D is unresolved. Germline CDR1 SGHAT, CDR2 FQNNGV. The CDR3 has 10 residues. The ends were cut back, 8 bases at V and 4 bases at J, with 6 bases in the middle. The CDR3 is CASGTYEQYL. The CDR3 nucleotides read TGTGCCAGCGGCACTTACGAGCAGTACCTC.

In its sample, this clonotype was seen many times. This chain uses TRBV19 with TRBJ2-3, with TRBD2 matching over 8 bases. This CDR3 has 16 residues. V was clipped by 5 bases and J by 6 bases; unmatched bases: 13. Germline assignment: CDR1 LNHDA and CDR2 SQIVND (reference sequence). For the CDR3, the DNA is TGTGCCAGTAGTCTATTTGGCGGACTAGCATCGGATACGCAGTATTTT. It specifies CASSLFGGLASDTQYF.

This clonotype was observed at least ten times. This rearrangement joins TRBV11-1 to TRBJ2-6, with no clear D. V lost 2 bases to trimming and J lost 0 bases, with 14 bases between them. Germline CDR1 reads SGHAT; CDR2 reads FQDESV (reference sequence). The CDR3 is 18 amino acids. CDR3 region: CASSLLGGPSSGANVLTF. CDR3 bases: TGTGCCAGCAGCTTATTGGGCGGACCAAGCTCTGGGGCCAACGTCCTGACTTTC.

This clonotype was detected ten times or more. The rearrangement joins TRBV20-1 to TRBJ1-2, with D possibly matching TRBD1 (5 bases). Germline assignment: CDR1 DFQATT and CDR2 SNEGSKA (reference sequence). Trimming removed 5 bases at V and 0 bases at J, with 10 bases between. The CDR3 runs to 13 residues. This CDR3 reads CSAAATANYGYTF. The CDR3 DNA reads as TGCAGTGCTGCCGCGACAGCTAACTATGGCTACACCTTC.

This clonotype has a handful of counts. A read error is possible here, since a much larger clone lies one base away. The genes are TRBV29-1 and TRBJ2-2; 7 positions match TRBD2. CDR1 is SQVTM, CDR2 ANQGSEA, per germline. This CDR3 has 14 residues. CDR3 amino acids: CSVSAGGNTGALFF. CDR3 coding DNA: TGCAGCGTTAGCGCCGGGGGGAACACCGGGGCGCTGTTTTTT.

At least ten counts were recorded for this clonotype. This chain uses TRBV5-1 with TRBJ2-1; 12 nucleotides agree with TRBD2. The CDR3 is 14 residues long. V lost 4 bases, J lost 10 bases, and 6 bases stayed unmatched. In germline, CDR1 is SGHRS, CDR2 YFSETQ. The CDR3: CASSLGLAGQEQFF. CDR3 nucleotide sequence: TGCGCCAGCAGCCTAGGACTAGCGGGGCAGGAGCAGTTCTTC.

This clonotype showed up many times. The chain recombines TRBV5-1 with TRBJ2-3, with TRBD2 as a possible D gene (6 bases). Between the trimmed V and J ends, which lost 4 bases and 2 bases, there was a span of 11 bases. Germline CDR1 reads SGHRS; CDR2 reads YFSETQ. The CDR3 is 14 residues long. This CDR3 is CASSHGTSTDTQYF. The CDR3 DNA is TGCGCCAGCAGCCACGGGACTTCCACAGATACGCAGTATTTT.

The V and J genes are TRBV28 and TRBJ1-3; D is ambiguous. CDR3 length equals 14 residues. Trimming removed 6 bases at V and 2 bases at J, with 11 bases between. CDR1 is MDHEN, CDR2 SYDVKM, per germline. The CDR3 region is CASSRGEAGNTIYF. CDR3 in DNA: TGTGCCAGCAGCCGCGGGGAGGCTGGAAACACCATATATTTT.